These 13 T cell receptor beta chains were sequenced from one sample in a study of T cells in Graves' hyperthyroidism and ophthalmopathy. The TCR beta CDR3 regions underwent amplification using RNA transcripts as the source. TCR CDR3 regions were first amplified by RT-PCR with HTBI primers. MiXCR, applied by TCRdb to the multiplex PCR reads, yields one record per CDR3 protein. Seen here are some 510,000 distinct CDR3 sequences, around 45% observed once, and the top ten hold 8.2%. Sequencing was done on a sample of peripheral blood or thyroid tissue (not recorded which). These receptors all stem from a woman aged 18 to 35 with Graves' hyperthyroidism.

This clonotype was seen ten or more times. The rearrangement links TRBV2 to TRBJ1-5; 7 bases agree with TRBD1. Germline V lookup: CDR1 SNHLY, CDR2 FYNNEI. The CDR3 loop spans 14 amino acids. V trimming: 5 bases; J trimming: 1 base; junction bases outside the gene matches: 2. The DNA for the CDR3 is TGTGCCAGCAGTCAACAGGGGAGCAATCAGCCCCAGCATTTT. Amino acid sequence: CASSQQGSNQPQHF.

There are a few counts of this clonotype. CDR3: CASSRDRYSGANVLTF. In DNA form, the CDR3 reads TGTGCCAGCAGCCGGGACAGATACTCTGGGGCCAACGTCCTGACTTTC. The rearrangement uses TRBV14 and TRBJ2-6; TRBD1 matches at 7 bases. The CDR3 length is 16 residues. Germline loops: CDR1 SGHDN, CDR2 FVKESK. Trimming at V came to 4 bases and at J to 0 bases, leaving 3 bases not matched to a gene.

V is TRBV15 and J is TRBJ2-7, with 8 nucleotides matching TRBD1. The CDR3 spans 15 residues. With V trimmed by 3 bases and J by 4 bases, 8 bases remained unmatched. CDR1 is LNHNV and CDR2 is YYDKDF in the germline V gene (reference sequence). The CDR3 loop reads CATSSAGGLGYEQYF. Written as DNA, the CDR3 is TGTGCCACCAGCAGCGCAGGGGGCCTGGGTTACGAGCAGTACTTC.

V gene TRBV29-1 combines with J gene TRBJ1-2; 9 bases fit TRBD1. The CDR3 runs to 11 residues. J lost 6 bases, V lost 7 bases, and 3 bases had no gene match. Germline V gene lookup returns CDR1 SQVTM and CDR2 ANQGSEA. The CDR3 spells CSARQGDGYTF. The CDR3 region has the DNA TGCAGCGCTAGACAGGGGGATGGCTACACCTTC.

This clonotype was observed many times. V usage is TRBV24-1 and J usage is TRBJ1-2; no definite D call. Per the germline V gene, CDR1 is KGHDR and CDR2 is SFDVKD. CDR3 length: 13 amino acids. Trimming shortened V by 4 bases and J by 0 bases, and 5 bases separated the two germline ends. The CDR3 nucleotides read TGTGCCACCAGTGAATATACTAACTATGGCTACACCTTC. Protein product: CATSEYTNYGYTF.

This clonotype showed up just a few times. With a much larger clone just one base away, this may be a read error. The V call is TRBV11-3, the J call TRBJ2-2, with 9 bases aligning to TRBD1. V lost 5 bases to trimming and J lost 1 base; unmatched junction nucleotides: 2. Germline lookup yields CDR1 SGHNT and CDR2 YENEEA. This CDR3 has 15 residues. CDR3: CASSMGQGNTGELFF. The CDR3 nucleotides are TGTGCCAGCAGCATGGGACAGGGGAACACCGGGGAGCTGTTTTTT. Complete variable domain (other parts from reference TRBV11-3 and TRBJ2-2): EAGVVQSPRYKIIEKKQPVAFWCNPISGHNTLYWYLQNLGQGPELLIRYENEEAVDDSQLPKDRFSAERLKGVDSTLKIQPAELGDSAVYLCASSMGQGNTGELFFGEGSRLTVL.

As to this clonotype: A much larger clone sits a single nucleotide away, making a read error possible. V is TRBV6-1 and J is TRBJ1-6, with D perhaps matching TRBD1 (5 bases). Germline CDR1 and CDR2: MNHNS and SASEGT. V gave up 3 bases and J gave up 0 bases, with 12 bases separating them. The CDR3 sequence is 17 residues long. The CDR3: CASSEGGAPSYNSPLHF. The CDR3 nucleotides read TGTGCCAGCAGTGAGGGAGGGGCACCCTCCTATAATTCACCCCTCCACTTT.

The rearrangement uses TRBV11-3 and TRBJ1-1; a weak D match, TRBD1 (5 bases). Germline CDR1 SGHNT, CDR2 YENEEA. The CDR3 loop spans 14 amino acids. With 6 bases removed from V and 4 bases from J, the gap between germline ends came to 15 bases. CDR3 coding DNA: TGTGCCAGCAGTGAACGGGGGAGCTTCACTGAAGCTTTCTTT. Its translation: CASSERGSFTEAFF.

The chain couples TRBV7-8 to TRBJ2-5, with TRBD1 matching over 8 bases. V trimming: 6 bases; J trimming: 3 bases; junction bases outside the gene matches: 9. Germline V lookup: CDR1 SGHVS, CDR2 FQNEAQ. This CDR3 has 15 amino acids. In nucleotides, the CDR3 is TGTGCCAGCAGAGACCCCAAGGACAGGGAAGAGACCCAGTACTTC. As protein: CASRDPKDREETQYF.

The rearrangement joins TRBV7-9 to TRBJ2-7; 11 bases match TRBD1. Germline V gene sequence: CDR1 SEHNR, CDR2 FQNEAQ (reference sequence). This CDR3 spans 15 amino acids. With 5 bases clipped from V and 5 bases from J, the junction kept 8 bases outside the gene matches. The CDR3 loop is CASSLGTGGNDEQYF. Here the CDR3 DNA reads TGTGCCAGCAGCCTGGGGACAGGGGGGAACGACGAGCAGTACTTC.

The V gene is TRBV5-4, the J gene TRBJ1-5; 9 bases match TRBD1. V shed 4 bases and J 7 bases; nucleotides not matched to a gene: 9. Germline V CDR1 and CDR2: SGHNT, YYREEE (reference sequence). The CDR3 is 15 amino acids. The CDR3 loop is CASSRTTGGGQPQHF. The CDR3 region has the DNA TGTGCCAGCAGCCGAACGACAGGGGGAGGGCAGCCCCAGCATTTT.

This rearrangement joins TRBV7-2 to TRBJ1-1; D unresolved. V gave up 8 bases and J gave up 3 bases, with 13 bases separating them. The CDR3 sequence is 13 residues long. Per the germline V gene, CDR1 is SGHTA and CDR2 is FQGNSA. CDR3 sequence: CASRITEDTEAFF. CDR3 DNA sequence: TGTGCCAGCCGCATTACCGAGGACACTGAAGCTTTCTTT.

This clonotype was seen repeatedly, ten times or more. The chain uses TRBV29-1 and TRBJ1-1; D not resolved. Per germline, CDR1 SQVTM and CDR2 ANQGSEA. V was cut by 1 base and J by 1 base, with 4 bases left in between. This CDR3 has 12 amino acids. This CDR3 is CSVEGPNTEAFF. DNA of the CDR3: TGCAGCGTTGAAGGTCCGAACACTGAAGCTTTCTTT.